The clone carrying this T cell receptor beta chain was detected a few times. Trimming cost V 0 bases and J 4 bases, with 7 bases left between them. Germline loops: CDR1 SGHRS, CDR2 YFSETQ. There are 13 residues in the CDR3. The entry originates in a study of blood T cell repertoires in COVID-19. About the research overall: COVID-19 samples collected from the United States, Italy and Spain covered acute and convalescent phases. T cells, B-cell-depleted T cells, or PBMCs supplied cDNA or gDNA.

Source study methods: Quantification of nucleated cells was approximated via reference gene primer amplification. This table comes from immunoSEQ multiplex PCR, and its TCRdb copy is limited to in-frame clones, with some not included. V and J calls and clone size are copied from that table; D and trimming were computed from the DNA. Seen here are approximately 400,000 clones, roughly 80% observed once, and the top ten hold about 1.2%. The specimen sequenced was peripheral blood. The receptor was isolated from a human donor with acute or convalescent COVID-19. The donor label of this sample is uncertain. The V gene is TRBV5-1, the J gene TRBJ1-2; D ambiguous. CDR3 amino acids: CASSLEGGYGYTF. CDR3 DNA sequence: TGCGCCAGCAGCTTGGAGGGAGGCTATGGCTACACCTTC.